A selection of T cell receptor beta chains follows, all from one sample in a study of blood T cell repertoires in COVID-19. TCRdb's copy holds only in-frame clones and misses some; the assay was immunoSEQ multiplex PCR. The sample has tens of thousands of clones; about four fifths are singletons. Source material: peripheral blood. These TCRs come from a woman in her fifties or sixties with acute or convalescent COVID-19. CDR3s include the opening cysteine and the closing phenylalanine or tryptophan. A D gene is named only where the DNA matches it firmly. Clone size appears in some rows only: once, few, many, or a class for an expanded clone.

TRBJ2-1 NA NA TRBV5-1 TGCGCCAGCAGCTTGGCCCAGGAGACTACGTACAATGAGCAGTTCTTC CASSLAQETTYNEQFF
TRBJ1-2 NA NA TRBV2 TGTGCCAGCCCGCCACAGGGTTCCTATGGCTACACCTTC CASPPQGSYGYTF
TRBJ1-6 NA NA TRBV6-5 TGTGCCAGCAACCAGGAGGTGCTTAATTCACCCCTCCACTTT CASNQEVLNSPLHF
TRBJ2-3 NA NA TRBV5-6 TGTGCCAGCAGCTTCCAAAGCACAGATACGCAGTATTTT CASSFQSTDTQYF
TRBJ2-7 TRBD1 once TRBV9 TGTGCCAGCAGCCCACGGACAGGGGCCCAGGGGGAGCAGTACTTC CASSPRTGAQGEQYF
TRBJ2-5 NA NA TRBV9 TGTGCCAGCAGCGCCGCAGGGGTAGGGGAGACCCAGTACTTC CASSAAGVGETQYF
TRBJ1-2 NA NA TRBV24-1 TGTGCCACCAGTGATTTTGCGGACAATTTCTATGGCTACACCTTC CATSDFADNFYGYTF
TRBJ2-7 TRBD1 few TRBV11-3 TGTGCCAGCAGCTTAGGAGTCTGGACAGGGGGCGGCGAGCAGTACTTC CASSLGVWTGGGEQYF
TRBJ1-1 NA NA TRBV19 TGTGCCAGTAGTTACAGGGAGAACACTGAAGCTTTCTTT CASSYRENTEAFF
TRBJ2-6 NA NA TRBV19 TGTGCCAGTAACAACAGGCACTCTGGGGCCAACGTCCTGACTTTC CASNNRHSGANVLTF
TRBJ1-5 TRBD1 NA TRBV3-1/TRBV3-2 TGTGCCAGCAGCCTTTTACAGGGGGCTATAAGGGGGAGCAATCAGCCCCAGCATTTT CASSLLQGAIRGSNQPQHF
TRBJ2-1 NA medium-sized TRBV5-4 TGTGCCAGCAGCTTTGAGGCATTGGGAGCCTACAATGAGCAGTTCTTC CASSFEALGAYNEQFF
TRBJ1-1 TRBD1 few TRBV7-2 TGTGCCAGCGGGAACAGGGGGAACACTGAAGCTTTCTTT CASGNRGNTEAFF
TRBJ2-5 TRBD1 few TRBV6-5 TGTGCCAGCCTTAGGACAGGGATAATCCAAGAGACCCAGTACTTC CASLRTGIIQETQYF
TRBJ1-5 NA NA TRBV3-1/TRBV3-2 TGTGCCAGCAGCCCGTCCGGACTTTATCAGCCCCAGCATTTT CASSPSGLYQPQHF
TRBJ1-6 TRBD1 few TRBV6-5 TGTGCCAGCAATAGACAGGGGCCCTATAATTCACCCCTCCACTTT CASNRQGPYNSPLHF
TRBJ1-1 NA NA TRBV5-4 TGTGCCAGCAGCTTGGAGGGGAGGGAACCTGAAGCTTTCTTT CASSLEGREPEAFF
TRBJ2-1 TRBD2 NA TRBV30 TGTGCCTGGAGTAGCGGGGGGAGGAATGAGCAGTTCTTC CAWSSGGRNEQFF
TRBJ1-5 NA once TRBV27 TGTGCCAGCGGTATGAGGGAAAACCAGCCCCAGCATTTT CASGMRENQPQHF
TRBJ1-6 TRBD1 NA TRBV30 TGTGCCTGGAGTCGAGGACAGGGTCCTGTGCCCCTCCACTTT CAWSRGQGPVPLHF
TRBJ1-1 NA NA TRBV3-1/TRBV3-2 TGTGCCAGCAGCCTTAGGGGGATAAACCCCACTGAAGCTTTCTTT CASSLRGINPTEAFF
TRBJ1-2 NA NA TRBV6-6 TGTGCCAGCAGTTCTTCCACGGGGGACTATGGCTACACCTTC CASSSSTGDYGYTF
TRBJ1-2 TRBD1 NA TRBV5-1 TGCGCCAGCAGCTTGGGCGGGACAGGGGTAGGCTACACCTTC CASSLGGTGVGYTF
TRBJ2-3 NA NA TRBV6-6 TGTGCCAGCAGTACTACCGATACGCAGTATTTT CASSTTDTQYF
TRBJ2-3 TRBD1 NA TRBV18 TGTGCCAGCTCTCCTGGGACAGGGGGCTCCGATACGCAGTATTTT CASSPGTGGSDTQYF
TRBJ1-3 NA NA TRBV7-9 TGTGCCAGCAGCTTGGACATAGCTGGAAACACCATATATTTT CASSLDIAGNTIYF
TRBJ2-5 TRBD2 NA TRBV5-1 TGCGCCAGCAGCCCAGGGGGACATGGGCTAGCGGGGTACCAAGAGACCCAGTACTTC CASSPGGHGLAGYQETQYF
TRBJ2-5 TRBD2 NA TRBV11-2 TGTGCCAGCAGCCTCAGGGGTCTAGCGGGGGACGGGGAGACCCAGTACTTC CASSLRGLAGDGETQYF
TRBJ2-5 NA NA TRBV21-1 TGTGCCAGCAGCAAAGTGGGGCAGAAAGAGACCCAGTACTTC CASSKVGQKETQYF
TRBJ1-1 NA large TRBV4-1 TGCGCCAGCAGCCACACTCGGGGACTTTACACTGAAGCTTTCTTT CASSHTRGLYTEAFF
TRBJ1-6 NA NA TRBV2 TGTGCCAGCGGCCGGGACATCGCGAATTCACCCCTCCACTTT CASGRDIANSPLHF
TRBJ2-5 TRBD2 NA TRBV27 TGTGCCAGCAGTTTAGGACTAGCGGGGGGCTACAACTGGGAGACCCAGTACTTC CASSLGLAGGYNWETQYF
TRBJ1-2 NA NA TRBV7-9 TGTGCCAGCAGCTTATTTCAGAACTATGGCTACACCTTC CASSLFQNYGYTF
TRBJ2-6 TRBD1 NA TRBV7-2 TGTGCCAGCGAAAGAAAGGGGGGACAGGCGGGTTCTGGGGCCAACGTCCTGACTTTC CASERKGGQAGSGANVLTF
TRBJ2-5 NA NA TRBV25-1 TGTGCCAGCAGTGGCAGGGAGACCCAGTACTTC CASSGRETQYF
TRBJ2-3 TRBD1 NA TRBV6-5 TGTGCCAGCAGCCGGGACAGCCTGGGGGATACGCAGTATTTT CASSRDSLGDTQYF
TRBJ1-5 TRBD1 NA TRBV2 TGTGCCAGCAGTCGTGGACAGGGAGGACAGCCCCAGCATTTT CASSRGQGGQPQHF
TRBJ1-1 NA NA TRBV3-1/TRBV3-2 TGTGCCAGCAGCCAAAGGGAGGTGAACACTGAAGCTTTCTTT CASSQREVNTEAFF
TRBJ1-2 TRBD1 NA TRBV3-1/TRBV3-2 TGTGCCAGCAGCCAAGGACAGGGGGGTGGCTACACCTTC CASSQGQGGGYTF
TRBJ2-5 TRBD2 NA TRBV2 TGTGCCAGCAGCACCGGGACTAGCGCGCAGACCCAGTACTTC CASSTGTSAQTQYF
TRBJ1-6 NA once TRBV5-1 TGCGCCAGCAGCTTGGCCTACGGACAGAATTCACCCCTCCACTTT CASSLAYGQNSPLHF
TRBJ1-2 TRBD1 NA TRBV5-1 TGCGCCAGCAGCTTGACAGGGGCCGAGAGTGGCTACACCTTC CASSLTGAESGYTF
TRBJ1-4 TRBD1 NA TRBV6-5 TGTGCCAGCAGCCAAGCCGGGACAGGGGGTGAAAAACTGTTTTTT CASSQAGTGGEKLFF
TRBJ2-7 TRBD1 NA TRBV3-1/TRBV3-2 TGTGCCAGCAGCCAAGGAGGGACAGGGGGTTACGAGCAGTACTTC CASSQGGTGGYEQYF
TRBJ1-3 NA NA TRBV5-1 TGCGCCAGCAGCCTAACACCAGGTTCCTCTGGAAACACCATATATTTT CASSLTPGSSGNTIYF
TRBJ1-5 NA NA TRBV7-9 TGTGCCAGCAGCCTTGTAGCCAATCAGCCCCAGCATTTT CASSLVANQPQHF
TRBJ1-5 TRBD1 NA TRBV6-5 TGTGCCAGCAGAGCACAGGGGGCGCGGAATCAGCCCCAGCATTTT CASRAQGARNQPQHF